This entry lists 22 T cell receptor beta chains sequenced from one sample in a study of graft-versus-host responses after intestinal transplantation. Once graft tissue had been processed, intraepithelial and lamina propria lymphocytes were released. Measured with immunoSEQ multiplex PCR; TCRdb has only the in-frame clones, and not every one. Found here are some 15,000 clones, roughly 70% of them singletons; the top ten hold over 20%. Source: ileum tissue, taken around 770 days after intestinal transplantation. The receptors here all came from a human patient who received an intestinal transplant, so some T cells may come from the graft donor.

V usage is TRBV19 and J usage is TRBJ1-1; D possibly corresponds to TRBD1 (5 bases). Trimming removed 5 bases at V and 7 bases at J, with 17 bases between. The CDR3 is 14 residues long. CDR1 and CDR2 (germline): LNHDA, SQIVND (reference sequence). CDR3 sequence reads: CASSQTGPGGEAFF. In DNA, the CDR3 is TGTGCCAGTAGTCAAACAGGTCCCGGGGGTGAAGCTTTCTTT.

This chain connects TRBV7-8 to TRBJ2-3; D not resolved. Germline V CDR1 and CDR2: SGHVS, FQNEAQ. This CDR3 spans 15 amino acids. Deletions cut 4 bases from V and 2 bases from J, with 13 bases between. CDR3 nucleotide sequence: TGTGCCAGCAGCTCAGTCGGCGGTTACACAGATACGCAGTATTTT. It yields the protein CASSSVGGYTDTQYF. The entire variable domain, with the rest obtained from reference TRBV7-8 and TRBJ2-3, is as follows: GAGVSQSPRYKVAKRGQDVALRCDPISGHVSLFWYQQALGQGPEFLTYFQNEAQLDKSGLPSDRFFAERPEGSVSTLKIQRTQQEDSAVYLCASSSVGGYTDTQYFGPGTRLTVL.

This clone was counted only a few times. The rearrangement links TRBV2 to TRBJ1-2; 10 bases line up with TRBD1. The germline gives CDR1 SNHLY, CDR2 FYNNEI. Trimming at V came to 5 bases and at J to 8 bases, leaving 11 bases not matched to a gene. The CDR3 totals 15 residues. DNA of the CDR3: TGTGCCAGCAGTTCCCGGGACAGGGGTGCTTGGGGCTACACCTTC. Translating gives CASSSRDRGAWGYTF. Drawing the rest from reference TRBV2 and TRBJ1-2, the complete variable domain is EPEVTQTPSHQVTQMGQEVILRCVPISNHLYFYWYRQILGQKVEFLVSFYNNEISEKSEIFDDQFSVERPDGSNFTLKIRSTKLEDSAMYFCASSSRDRGAWGYTFGSGTRLTVV.

The chain links TRBV5-8 to TRBJ2-1; D gene uncertain. V lost 1 base, J lost 6 bases, and 5 bases lay in between. Per germline, CDR1 SGHTS and CDR2 YDEGEE. The length of the CDR3 is 12 residues. This chain's CDR3 is CASSLILNEQFF. CDR3 DNA sequence: TGTGCCAGCAGCTTGATCCTCAATGAGCAGTTCTTC.

The chain has TRBV28 and TRBJ1-2; the D gene is possibly TRBD1 (6 bases). Germline V gene sequence: CDR1 MDHEN, CDR2 SYDVKM. This CDR3 has 15 amino acids. Trimming removed 2 bases from V and 1 base from J, with 11 bases in between. In DNA form, the CDR3 reads TGTGCCAGCAGTTTACAGGACAGACATAACTATGGCTACACCTTC. It translates to CASSLQDRHNYGYTF.

J is TRBJ2-5 and V is TRBV5-6; the match to TRBD2 covers 8 bases. V lost 3 bases to trimming and J lost 4 bases; unmatched junction nucleotides: 14. Germline V gene sequence: CDR1 SGHDT, CDR2 YYEEEE. This CDR3 comprises 17 residues. CDR3 DNA sequence: TGTGCCAGCAGCTCCGTGACTAGCGAAGTAGAGGGAGAGACCCAGTACTTC. Amino acids: CASSSVTSEVEGETQYF.

The rearrangement uses TRBV2 and TRBJ1-2; D uncertain. The CDR3 runs 11 residues. CDR1 SNHLY and CDR2 FYNNEI come from the germline V gene. Trimming left V 8 bases short and J 4 bases short, with 8 bases between. CDR3 bases: TGTGCCAGCCCCCCCACCTATGGCTACACCTTC. Amino acids: CASPPTYGYTF.

The CDR3 DNA reads as TGTGCCAGCAGCGGGAGGTCCCAAGAGACCCAGTACTTC. Translation: CASSGRSQETQYF. The rearrangement links TRBV27 to TRBJ2-5; 7 bases are a match to TRBD2. This CDR3 is built from 13 residues. Germline trimming cut 6 bases from V and 1 base from J; bases unmatched to any gene: 2. CDR1 MNHEY and CDR2 SMNVEV come from the germline V gene (reference sequence).

As to this clone: A far larger clone is just one base off, so this is likely a read error. Here the CDR3 reads CACSDSSGGANEQFF. The CDR3 nucleotides read TGTGCCTGCAGTGACTCTAGCGGGGGGGCCAATGAGCAGTTCTTC. The chain links TRBV6-4 to TRBJ2-1; TRBD2 aligns across 12 bases. The CDR3 is 15 amino acids. The germline gives CDR1 MRHNA, CDR2 SNTAGT.

The rearrangement uses TRBV5-4 and TRBJ2-7; weak D call: TRBD1 (6 bases). The V gene lost 4 bases and the J gene lost 4 bases, with 9 bases spanning the gap. The CDR3 is 12 amino acids. The V gene's germline CDR1 is SGHNT and CDR2 YYREEE (reference sequence). The CDR3 spells CASSAQGYEQYF. The CDR3 nucleotides are TGTGCCAGCAGCGCCCAGGGGTACGAGCAGTACTTC.

There are a few counts of this clone. J is TRBJ1-1 and V is TRBV6-6; tentative D call: TRBD1 (5 bases). CDR1 and CDR2 from the germline V gene are MNHNY and SVGAGI (reference sequence). Deletions cut 6 bases from V and 0 bases from J, with 14 bases between. The CDR3 has 15 amino acids. CDR3 protein: CASSLREPMNTEAFF. CDR3 nucleotides: TGTGCCAGCAGCCTCAGGGAACCCATGAACACTGAAGCTTTCTTT.

The V call is TRBV11-2, the J call TRBJ1-3, with D maybe TRBD1 (5 bases). CDR3 length: 16 amino acids. V lost 4 bases and J lost 4, with 17 bases in between. CDR1 is SGHAT, CDR2 FQNNGV, per germline. CDR3 coding DNA: TGTGCCAGCAGCTCGCGTGGCAGGGATGTAGGAAACACCATATATTTT. This codes for CASSSRGRDVGNTIYF.

This clone has a single count. The rearrangement joins TRBV28 to TRBJ1-2, with 8 bases lining up with TRBD1. The V gene's germline CDR1 is MDHEN and CDR2 SYDVKM. The CDR3 is 16 amino acids. V was clipped by 1 base and J by 4 bases; unmatched bases: 8. CDR3 sequence (DNA): TGTGCCAGCAGTTTATATGCAGGGGGCGCAGGCTATGGCTACACCTTC. Translated, it gives CASSLYAGGAGYGYTF.

V gene TRBV6-1 combines with J gene TRBJ2-2; D perhaps matches TRBD1 (6 bases). The CDR3 runs to 14 residues. Germline CDR1 reads MNHNS; CDR2 reads SASEGT. Trimming took 4 bases from V and 0 from J, leaving 6 bases between them. The CDR3 here is CASSGDTNTGELFF. As DNA, the CDR3 is TGTGCCAGCAGTGGGGACACGAACACCGGGGAGCTGTTTTTT.

This clone was seen more than once but under ten times. V is TRBV6-4 and J is TRBJ2-7; weak D call: TRBD1 (6 bases). V shed 5 bases and J shed 3 bases, with 14 bases lying between them. The CDR3 has 14 amino acids. In germline, CDR1 is MRHNA, CDR2 SNTAGT. CDR3 loop: CASSPRDTCYEQYF. For the CDR3, the DNA is TGTGCCAGCAGTCCCCGGGACACCTGCTACGAGCAGTACTTC.

The chain recombines TRBV11-3 with TRBJ1-2; 11 nucleotides agree with TRBD1. The CDR3 sequence is 16 residues long. J gave up 5 bases and V 4 bases, and 9 bases lay outside the gene matches. The V gene's germline CDR1 is SGHNT and CDR2 YENEEA. The CDR3 region is CASSCRDRGLGYGYTF. The CDR3 bases are TGTGCCAGCAGCTGCCGGGACAGGGGGTTGGGGTATGGCTACACCTTC.

V is TRBV18 and J is TRBJ2-2; D may correspond to TRBD1 or TRBD2 (6 bases each). V was clipped by 1 base and J by 6 bases, with 15 bases between them. The CDR3 spans 16 residues. Germline CDR1 is KGHSH and CDR2 is LQKENI. The CDR3 here is CASSPRYGGKAGELFF. CDR3 nucleotide sequence: TGTGCCAGCTCACCACGTTACGGGGGCAAGGCCGGGGAGCTGTTTTTT.

V is TRBV6-4 and J is TRBJ2-6, with 7 bases aligning to TRBD1. V trimming: 5 bases; J trimming: 0 bases; junction bases outside the gene matches: 1. Germline V CDR1 and CDR2: MRHNA, SNTAGT. CDR3 length: 15 amino acids. The CDR3 reads CASSWDSSGANVLTF. CDR3 DNA: TGTGCCAGCAGTTGGGACAGCTCTGGGGCCAACGTCCTGACTTTC.

The gene calls are TRBV30 and TRBJ2-5; 9 nucleotides line up with TRBD1. The end of the DNA is better explained by TRBJ2-7, so the J call may be wrong. This CDR3 is 15 amino acids long. The germline V gene encodes CDR1 GTSNPN and CDR2 SVGIG (reference sequence). The CDR3 DNA reads as TGTGCCTGGAGTGTCGGGACAGGGCCCTTCTACGAGCAGTACTTC. Protein product: CAWSVGTGPFYEQYF.

The chain uses TRBV28 and TRBJ1-5; 7 bases fit TRBD1. V shed 3 bases, J shed 11 bases, and the junction held 13 bases outside the gene matches. Germline loops: CDR1 MDHEN, CDR2 SYDVKM. The CDR3 loop spans 15 amino acids. CDR3: CASSLAGGRILAQHF. DNA for the CDR3: TGTGCCAGCAGTTTGGCAGGGGGGAGGATATTAGCCCAGCATTTT.

This clone appeared a few times. The chain carries TRBV7-9 and TRBJ2-7; TRBD1 or TRBD2 may be the D gene (5 bases each). CDR3 length equals 16 residues. In germline, CDR1 is SEHNR, CDR2 FQNEAQ (reference sequence). V was trimmed by 2 bases and J by 2 bases, leaving 16 bases between them. The CDR3: CASSLNRGTATYEQYF. CDR3 sequence (DNA): TGTGCCAGCAGCTTAAACAGAGGGACGGCGACCTACGAGCAGTACTTC.

V is TRBV27 and J is TRBJ1-2; a weak D match, TRBD1 (6 bases). Germline V gene data show CDR1 as MNHEY and CDR2 as SMNVEV (reference sequence). There are 12 residues in the CDR3. V lost 8 bases and J 8 bases, leaving 15 bases between the germline ends. The CDR3 here is CASGLRGRGYTF. The CDR3 DNA is TGTGCCAGCGGGCTCAGGGGTAGGGGCTACACCTTC.